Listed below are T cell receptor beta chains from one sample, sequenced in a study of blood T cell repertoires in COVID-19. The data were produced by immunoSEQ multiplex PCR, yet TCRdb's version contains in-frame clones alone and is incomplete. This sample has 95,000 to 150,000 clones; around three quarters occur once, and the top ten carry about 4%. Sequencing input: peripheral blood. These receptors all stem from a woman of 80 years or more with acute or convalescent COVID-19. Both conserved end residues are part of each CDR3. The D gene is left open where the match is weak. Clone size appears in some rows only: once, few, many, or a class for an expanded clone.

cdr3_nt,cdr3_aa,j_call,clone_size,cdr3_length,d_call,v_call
TGTGCCAGCAGCTTAGCAGGCAGGGGGTCTGGCTACACCTTC,CASSLAGRGSGYTF,TRBJ1-2,.,14,TRBD1,TRBV7-2
TGTGCCAGCTTTAGCGGGAGGGCCATAGATACGCAGTATTTT,CASFSGRAIDTQYF,TRBJ2-3,once,14,TRBD2,TRBV27
TGTGCCAGCAGCTTAGCAACCGCGAACTATGGCTACACCTTC,CASSLATANYGYTF,TRBJ1-2,few,14,.,TRBV7-9
TGTGCCAGCAGCCCCTCAGGGGAGGGCGGCTACACCTTC,CASSPSGEGGYTF,TRBJ1-2,once,13,.,TRBV5-5
TGTGCCAGCAGCCATGTAGGGACTAGCGTTTCCTACGAGCAGTACTTC,CASSHVGTSVSYEQYF,TRBJ2-7,.,16,TRBD2,TRBV4-2
TGTGCCAGCAGCTCACTACAGGGCACAGATACGCAGTATTTT,CASSSLQGTDTQYF,TRBJ2-3,.,14,.,TRBV5-4
TGTGCCAGCAGCCCGACAGAATCTGATCTCTACAATGAGCAGTTCTTC,CASSPTESDLYNEQFF,TRBJ2-1,.,16,.,TRBV5-6
TGTGCCAGCAGCTTAGAGGCAGGGAACTATGGCTACACCTTC,CASSLEAGNYGYTF,TRBJ1-2,few,14,.,TRBV7-2
TGTGCCAGTAGTTCAACCATAGACACCAATGAGCAGTTCTTC,CASSSTIDTNEQFF,TRBJ2-1,.,14,.,TRBV19
TGTGCCAGCAGTTACGCAGGGGTGGAGACCCAGTACTTC,CASSYAGVETQYF,TRBJ2-5,.,13,.,TRBV6-5
TGTGCCAGCAGCCGAATGGCCCTAAGGGGGTCTGGGGCCAACGTCCTGACTTTC,CASSRMALRGSGANVLTF,TRBJ2-6,.,18,.,TRBV5-6
TGTGCCAGCAGCGAGCAGGGTGTACCTGGAAACACCATATATTTT,CASSEQGVPGNTIYF,TRBJ1-3,.,15,.,TRBV2
TGTGCCACCAGCCGGGACAGGGGGCTTAACGTCCTGACTTTC,CATSRDRGLNVLTF,TRBJ2-6,.,14,TRBD1,TRBV15
TGTGCCAGCAGAATAGACAGAAATAATGAAAAACTGTTTTTT,CASRIDRNNEKLFF,TRBJ1-4,once,14,.,TRBV2
TGTGCCAGCAGTTACTCGGGGACTTCGTACACTGAAGCTTTCTTT,CASSYSGTSYTEAFF,TRBJ1-1,once,15,.,TRBV6-6
TGCGCCAGCAGCTCCGGACAGAGATTAACCTATAATTCACCCCTCCACTTT,CASSSGQRLTYNSPLHF,TRBJ1-6,.,17,.,TRBV5-1
TGTGCCAGCAGCTTAGGCGGGGGGCCCTACAATGAGCAGTTCTTC,CASSLGGGPYNEQFF,TRBJ2-1,.,15,TRBD2,TRBV7-2
TGTGCCTGGGACTTAGAGGCGCAGGGTTCACCCCTCCACTTT,CAWDLEAQGSPLHF,TRBJ1-6,.,14,.,TRBV30
TGTGCCAGTAGTACGTCTCCGGGACAGCTTGGATACGAGCAGTACTTC,CASSTSPGQLGYEQYF,TRBJ2-7,once,16,TRBD1,TRBV19
TGCGCCAGCAGCTTGGGCGGGACTAGCACCTACAATGAGCAGTTCTTC,CASSLGGTSTYNEQFF,TRBJ2-1,.,16,TRBD2,TRBV5-1
TGCGCCAGCAGCTTGGCCCCGCAAAGCAGGTTGGGCTCACCCCTCCACTTT,CASSLAPQSRLGSPLHF,TRBJ1-6,many,17,.,TRBV5-1
TGTGCCAGCAGCCCCCTCGCAGATATGAACACTGAAGCTTTCTTT,CASSPLADMNTEAFF,TRBJ1-1,few,15,.,TRBV5-5
TGTGCCAGCAGTCTAACAGGGGTACAAGCTGAAGCTTTCTTT,CASSLTGVQAEAFF,TRBJ1-1,.,14,TRBD1,TRBV28
TGTGCCAGCAGTGCTCAGGGGAACACTGAAGCTTTCTTT,CASSAQGNTEAFF,TRBJ1-1,few,13,.,TRBV2
TGTGCCAGCAGCTTGGGTTGGGACAGACCCAATCAGCCCCAGCATTTT,CASSLGWDRPNQPQHF,TRBJ1-5,.,16,TRBD1,TRBV5-5
TGTGCCTGGGACAGGGGGCTGAACACTGAAGCTTTCTTT,CAWDRGLNTEAFF,TRBJ1-1,.,13,TRBD1,TRBV30
TGTGCCAGTAGTTCCCGAGGGGGGGCCAACGTCCTGACTTTC,CASSSRGGANVLTF,TRBJ2-6,once,14,.,TRBV19
TGTGCCAGCAGCTCAGGGGGTTCCAACTATGGCTACACCTTC,CASSSGGSNYGYTF,TRBJ1-2,.,14,TRBD1,TRBV28
TGTGCCTGGAGACGGGACAGGGGACAAGGTGGCTACACCTTC,CAWRRDRGQGGYTF,TRBJ1-2,.,14,TRBD1,TRBV30
TGCGCCAGCAGTCAATGCTGTCCGGGACATAGAGAGACCCAGTACTTC,CASSQCCPGHRETQYF,TRBJ2-5,.,16,.,TRBV23-1
TGTGCCTTAGTTCAAAGCTCCTACAATGAGCAGTTCTTC,CALVQSSYNEQFF,TRBJ2-1,.,13,.,TRBV30
TGTGCCAGCCGGTACTTGGGCAGTTTCTACTCTGGAAACACCATATATTTT,CASRYLGSFYSGNTIYF,TRBJ1-3,.,17,.,TRBV6-4
TGTGCCTGGAGTGAGGTCCTGGACAGGGGCCAGCATTTT,CAWSEVLDRGQHF,TRBJ1-5,.,13,TRBD1,TRBV30
TGTGCCAGCAGTTTACCTCCCTCCTACGAGCAGTACTTC,CASSLPPSYEQYF,TRBJ2-7,.,13,.,TRBV28
TGTGCCAGCAGCAGGGACAGTCACTATGGCTACACCTTC,CASSRDSHYGYTF,TRBJ1-2,.,13,TRBD1,TRBV5-4
TGTGCCAGCAGCCCTACAACACAGAGTCCAGGATATGGCTACACCTTC,CASSPTTQSPGYGYTF,TRBJ1-2,.,16,.,TRBV9
TGTGCCAGCAGTGGACAGGGAGGCAACTATGGCTACACCTTC,CASSGQGGNYGYTF,TRBJ1-2,.,14,TRBD1,TRBV2
TGTGCCAGCAGCTACGGGGGAGGAATCTACAATGAGCAGTTCTTC,CASSYGGGIYNEQFF,TRBJ2-1,once,15,.,TRBV3-1/TRBV3-2
TGTGCCAGCAAGGGGACTAGCGGGGGGGCGGATACGCAGTATTTT,CASKGTSGGADTQYF,TRBJ2-3,.,15,TRBD2,TRBV2
TGTGCCAGCAGCTTCGGTAGAAACACCGGGGAGCTGTTTTTT,CASSFGRNTGELFF,TRBJ2-2,.,14,.,TRBV7-2
TGTGCCAGCAGTTTACACCGGCGGGGAGCTAACTATGGCTACACCTTC,CASSLHRRGANYGYTF,TRBJ1-2,.,16,.,TRBV27
TGTGCCAGCAGGTACAGGGGAGCGGCCACTGAAGCTTTCTTT,CASRYRGAATEAFF,TRBJ1-1,.,14,TRBD1,TRBV28
TGTGCCACCCACGGGACAGGTACCTACAATGAGCAGTTCTTC,CATHGTGTYNEQFF,TRBJ2-1,few,14,TRBD1,TRBV2
TGTGCCAGTAGTCGATGGAGTGAGCAGTTCTTC,CASSRWSEQFF,TRBJ2-1,once,11,.,TRBV19
TGCGCCAGCAGCGTCCAGGGGGCGGATACGCAGTATTTT,CASSVQGADTQYF,TRBJ2-3,once,13,TRBD1,TRBV5-1
TGTGCCAGCAATTTCGCGCCGATTCGGGGTTCACCCCTCCACTTT,CASNFAPIRGSPLHF,TRBJ1-6,.,15,.,TRBV6-5